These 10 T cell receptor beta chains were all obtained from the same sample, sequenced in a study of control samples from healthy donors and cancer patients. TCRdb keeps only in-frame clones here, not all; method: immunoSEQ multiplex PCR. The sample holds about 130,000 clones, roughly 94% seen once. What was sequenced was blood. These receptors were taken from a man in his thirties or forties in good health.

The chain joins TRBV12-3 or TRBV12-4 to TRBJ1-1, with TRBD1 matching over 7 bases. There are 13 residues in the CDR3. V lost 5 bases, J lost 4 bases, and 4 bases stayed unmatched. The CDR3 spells CASSAGGFTEAFF. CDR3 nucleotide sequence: TGTGCCAGCAGTGCAGGGGGTTTCACTGAAGCTTTCTTT.

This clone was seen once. The CDR3 spells CASSMRGAPDNEQFF. The CDR3 region has the DNA TGTGCCAGCAGTATGCGGGGGGCCCCGGACAATGAGCAGTTCTTC. The chain couples TRBV27 to TRBJ2-1, with 8 bases identical to TRBD2. This CDR3 has 15 amino acids. J gave up 5 bases and V 5 bases, and 8 bases lay outside the gene matches. CDR1 and CDR2 (germline): MNHEY, SMNVEV (reference sequence).

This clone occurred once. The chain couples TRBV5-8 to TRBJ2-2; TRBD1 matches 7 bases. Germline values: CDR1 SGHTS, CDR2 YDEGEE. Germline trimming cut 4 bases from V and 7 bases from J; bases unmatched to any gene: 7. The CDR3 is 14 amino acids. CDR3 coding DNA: TGTGCCAGCAGCGTAACAGGGGCCCGCGGGGAGCTGTTTTTT. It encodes CASSVTGARGELFF.

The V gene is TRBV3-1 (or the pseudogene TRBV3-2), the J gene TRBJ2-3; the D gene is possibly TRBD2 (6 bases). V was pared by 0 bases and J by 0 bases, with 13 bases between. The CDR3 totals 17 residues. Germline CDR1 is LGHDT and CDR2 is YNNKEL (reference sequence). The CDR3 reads CASSQDGRGYSTDTQYF. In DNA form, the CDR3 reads TGTGCCAGCAGCCAAGATGGGCGGGGATATAGCACAGATACGCAGTATTTT.

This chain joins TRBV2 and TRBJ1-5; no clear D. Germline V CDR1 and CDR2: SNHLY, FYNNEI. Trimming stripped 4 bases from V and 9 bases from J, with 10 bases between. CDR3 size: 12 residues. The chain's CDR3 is CASSAEFSPQHF. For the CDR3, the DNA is TGTGCCAGCAGTGCAGAGTTTTCGCCCCAGCATTTT.

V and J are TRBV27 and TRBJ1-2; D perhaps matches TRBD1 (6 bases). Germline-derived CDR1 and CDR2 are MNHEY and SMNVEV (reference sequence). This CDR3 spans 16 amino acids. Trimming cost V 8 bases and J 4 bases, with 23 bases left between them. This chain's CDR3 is CASSNRGQPGAYGYTF. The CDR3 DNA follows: TGTGCCAGCTCTAACCGGGGACAACCGGGGGCCTATGGCTACACCTTC.

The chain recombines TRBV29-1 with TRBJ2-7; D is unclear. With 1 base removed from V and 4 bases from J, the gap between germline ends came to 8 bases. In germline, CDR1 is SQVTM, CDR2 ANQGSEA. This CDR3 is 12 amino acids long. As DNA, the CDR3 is TGCAGCGTTGAAGTACCCTCATACGAGCAGTACTTC. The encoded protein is CSVEVPSYEQYF.

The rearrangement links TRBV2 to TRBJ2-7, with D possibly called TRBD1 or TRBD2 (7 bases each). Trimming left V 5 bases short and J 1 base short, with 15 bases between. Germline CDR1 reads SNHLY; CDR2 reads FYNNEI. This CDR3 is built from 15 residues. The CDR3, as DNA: TGTGCCAGCAGTCCCTATCAGGGGGGGTCCTACGAGCAGTACTTC. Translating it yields CASSPYQGGSYEQYF.

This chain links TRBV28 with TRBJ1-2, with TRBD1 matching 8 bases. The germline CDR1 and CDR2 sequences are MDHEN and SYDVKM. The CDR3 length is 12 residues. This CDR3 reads CGAGGVWDGYTF. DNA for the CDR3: TGTGGGGCAGGGGGCGTTTGGGATGGCTACACCTTC.

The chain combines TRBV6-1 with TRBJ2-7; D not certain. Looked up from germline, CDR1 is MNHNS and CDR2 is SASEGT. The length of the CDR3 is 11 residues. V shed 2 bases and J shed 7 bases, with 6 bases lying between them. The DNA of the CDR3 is TGTGCCAGCAGTGAAAGTCGGGAGCAGTACTTC. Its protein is CASSESREQYF.